The 5 T cell receptor beta chains listed next were all sequenced from one sample in a study of blood T cell repertoires in COVID-19. Profiling relied on immunoSEQ multiplex PCR, and the TCRdb table lists in-frame clones only, not all of them. The sample shows approximately 60,000 clones, approximately 88% of them seen only once. The specimen sequenced was peripheral blood. These receptors were obtained from a man in his 70s with active COVID-19.

The chain recombines TRBV29-1 with TRBJ2-7; 7 bases map to TRBD1. Germline V gene lookup returns CDR1 SQVTM and CDR2 ANQGSEA. The V segment lost 5 bases and the J segment 2 bases; nucleotides outside the gene matches: 9. This CDR3 region has 14 residues. The CDR3 coding sequence is TGCAGCGTTAAAAGACAGGGTTCGACCTACGAGCAGTACTTC. Translation gives CSVKRQGSTYEQYF.

The rearrangement joins TRBV7-9 to TRBJ1-1; weak D call: TRBD1 (6 bases). Trimming removed 2 bases from V and 6 bases from J, with 10 bases in between. This CDR3 has 13 amino acids. CDR1 is SEHNR, CDR2 FQNEAQ, per germline (reference sequence). CDR3 DNA sequence: TGTGCCAGCAGCTTAACAGGGTTCGCTGAAGCTTTCTTT. Amino acid sequence: CASSLTGFAEAFF.

This clone was detected once. In DNA form, the CDR3 reads TGCGCCAGCAGCCCGGGTTTCGGCACCTCCACTGAAGCTTTCTTT. Residues: CASSPGFGTSTEAFF. This rearrangement joins TRBV5-1 to TRBJ1-1; D ambiguous. Germline loops: CDR1 SGHRS, CDR2 YFSETQ. Trimming removed 4 bases at V and 4 bases at J, with 17 bases between. The CDR3 consists of 15 residues.

In this sample, this clone turned up once. The rearrangement joins TRBV19 to TRBJ2-7; a possible D gene is TRBD2 (6 bases). The germline V gene encodes CDR1 LNHDA and CDR2 SQIVND (reference sequence). V was trimmed by 3 bases and J by 0 bases, leaving 15 bases between them. The CDR3 consists of 16 residues. The CDR3 here is CASSILGGASSYEQYF. The CDR3 region has the DNA TGTGCCAGTAGTATCCTCGGCGGGGCGAGCTCCTACGAGCAGTACTTC.

The chain couples TRBV6-5 to TRBJ1-1, with 8 bases fitting TRBD1. CDR1 MNHEY and CDR2 SVGAGI come from the germline V gene. The CDR3 covers 13 residues. V lost 7 bases and J lost 6; bases outside the gene matches: 7. The CDR3 coding sequence is TGTGCCAGCATCCAAACAGGGGGAGCTGAAGCTTTCTTT. Amino acid sequence: CASIQTGGAEAFF.